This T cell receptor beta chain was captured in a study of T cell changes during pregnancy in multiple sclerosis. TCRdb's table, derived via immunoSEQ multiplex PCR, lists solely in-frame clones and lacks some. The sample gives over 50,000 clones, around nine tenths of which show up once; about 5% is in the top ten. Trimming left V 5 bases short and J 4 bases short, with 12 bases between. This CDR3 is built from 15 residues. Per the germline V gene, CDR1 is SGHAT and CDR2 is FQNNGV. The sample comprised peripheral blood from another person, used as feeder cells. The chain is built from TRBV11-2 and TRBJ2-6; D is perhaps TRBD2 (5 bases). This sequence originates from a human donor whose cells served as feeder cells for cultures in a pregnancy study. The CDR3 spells CASSQWERGANVLTF. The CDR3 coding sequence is TGTGCCAGCAGCCAGTGGGAGCGGGGGGCCAACGTCCTGACTTTC.